The source of this T cell receptor (beta chain) is a study of Ad26.COV2.S vaccination and SARS-CoV-2 variants. Background on the study: Donor joined the COV1001 Ad26.COV2.S trial arm. Ad26.COV2.S given intramuscularly, once or twice 56 days apart. Findings and caveats of the study: Assessments of TCR breadth and depth may have underestimated the total T cell responses.

As regards this clone: Antigen: not known.

As to treatment: roughly 19 received Ad26.COV2.S at low or high dose, single or two shots; a few received placebo; per-sample allocation not given. Collection of the samples took place on day 63 after the first injection of vaccine or placebo. In the vaccine, an Ad26 vector expressed the SARS-CoV-2 spike of the Wuhan strain. CDR3 length: 16 residues. Germline CDR1 reads MGHRA; CDR2 reads YSYEKL. After removal of 4 bases from V and 6 bases from J, the junction contained 15 bases not matched to a gene. Method: immunoSEQ multiplex PCR; TCRdb's copy keeps in-frame clones and lacks some. The table lists around 250,000 clones, 80% to 90% of them singletons.

The specimen was peripheral blood, collected in a trial of Ad26.COV2.S vaccine versus placebo. The chain links TRBV4-1 to TRBJ2-7; TRBD2 matches at 7 bases. This TCR came from a person aged 18 to 59 who received the Ad26.COV2.S COVID-19 vaccine or a placebo. The CDR3 region is CASSPRGPGGPLEQYF. The CDR3 DNA is TGCGCCAGCAGCCCACGGGGCCCGGGGGGTCCTCTCGAGCAGTACTTC.